The rows below give T cell receptor beta chains drawn from one sample of a study of blood T cells in healthy people across ages. MiXCR, run by TCRdb on the 5' RACE reads, gives a single entry per CDR3 protein. Seen here are approximately 820,000 distinct CDR3 sequences, roughly 44% observed once, and the top ten hold about 19%. The sample taken for sequencing was blood. The receptors come from a man aged 55 to 70 in good health. Each CDR3 is given with its conserved first and last residue.

V	J	length	CDR3
TRBV7-8	TRBJ2-3	18	CASSITRLQRGGLDTQYF
TRBV10-3	TRBJ2-1	12	CAISGQKREQFF
TRBV6-2/TRBV6-3	TRBJ1-2	12	CASTANNYGYTF
TRBV9	TRBJ1-5	15	CASSVDLSTDQPQHF
TRBV11-2	TRBJ2-6	17	CASSGGTGGLGANVLTF
TRBV6-1	TRBJ2-3	17	CASSPWTGVEGSDTQYF
TRBV6-2/TRBV6-3	TRBJ2-7	15	CASRDTSSGTYEQYF
TRBV6-1	TRBJ2-7	14	CASISGGASYEQYF
TRBV28	TRBJ2-7	14	CASSAGGKSYEQYF
TRBV25-1	TRBJ2-1	14	CASSAGHHYNEQFF
TRBV14	TRBJ2-5	14	CASSQPSRGETQYF
TRBV20-1	TRBJ1-2	13	CSARVTGGLGYTF
TRBV4-3	TRBJ2-2	14	CASSQVLYSGELFF
TRBV7-2	TRBJ2-5	13	CASSQWTEETQYF
TRBV30	TRBJ2-5	13	CAWSLTSGGPQYF
TRBV20-1	TRBJ2-7	12	CSAGRTRYEQYF